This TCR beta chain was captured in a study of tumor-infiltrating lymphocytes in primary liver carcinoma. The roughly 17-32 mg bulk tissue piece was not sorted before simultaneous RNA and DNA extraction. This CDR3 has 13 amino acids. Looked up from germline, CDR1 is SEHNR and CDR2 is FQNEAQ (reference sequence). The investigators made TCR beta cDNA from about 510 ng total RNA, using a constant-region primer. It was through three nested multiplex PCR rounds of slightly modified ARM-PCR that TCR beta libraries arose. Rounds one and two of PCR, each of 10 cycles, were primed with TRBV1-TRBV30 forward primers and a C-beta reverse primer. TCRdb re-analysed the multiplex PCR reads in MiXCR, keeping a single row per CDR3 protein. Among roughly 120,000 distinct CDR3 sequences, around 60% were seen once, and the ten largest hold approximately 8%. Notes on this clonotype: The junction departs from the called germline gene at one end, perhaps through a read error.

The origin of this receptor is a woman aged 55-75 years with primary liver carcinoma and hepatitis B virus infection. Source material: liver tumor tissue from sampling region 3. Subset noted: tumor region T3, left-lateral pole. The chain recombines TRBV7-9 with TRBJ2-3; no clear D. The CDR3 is CASSKVGTDMQYF. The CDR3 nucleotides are TGTGCCAGCAGCAAAGTTGGAACAGATATGCAGTATTTT.